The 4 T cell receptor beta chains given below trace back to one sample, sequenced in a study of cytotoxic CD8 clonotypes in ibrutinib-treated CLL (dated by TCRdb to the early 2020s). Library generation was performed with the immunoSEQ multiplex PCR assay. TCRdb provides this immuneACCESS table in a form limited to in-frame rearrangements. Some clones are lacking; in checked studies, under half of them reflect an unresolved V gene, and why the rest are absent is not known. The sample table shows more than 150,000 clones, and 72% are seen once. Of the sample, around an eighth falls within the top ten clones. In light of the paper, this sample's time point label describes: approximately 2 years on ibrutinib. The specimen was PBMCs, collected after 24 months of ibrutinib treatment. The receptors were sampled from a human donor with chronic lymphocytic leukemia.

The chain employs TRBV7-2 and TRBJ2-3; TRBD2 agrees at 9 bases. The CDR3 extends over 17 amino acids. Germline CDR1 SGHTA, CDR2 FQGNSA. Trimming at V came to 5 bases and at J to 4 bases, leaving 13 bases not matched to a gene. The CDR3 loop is CASSTRLREGLADTQYF. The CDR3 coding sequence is TGTGCCAGCAGCACGAGGTTGCGGGAGGGCCTCGCAGATACGCAGTATTTT.

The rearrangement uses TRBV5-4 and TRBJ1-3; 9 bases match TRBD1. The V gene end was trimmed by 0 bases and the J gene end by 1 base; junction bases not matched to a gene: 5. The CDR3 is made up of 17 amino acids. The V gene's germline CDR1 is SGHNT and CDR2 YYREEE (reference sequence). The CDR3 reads CASSLGQGEFSGNTIYF. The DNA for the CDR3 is TGTGCCAGCAGCTTGGGACAGGGGGAATTTTCTGGAAACACCATATATTTT.

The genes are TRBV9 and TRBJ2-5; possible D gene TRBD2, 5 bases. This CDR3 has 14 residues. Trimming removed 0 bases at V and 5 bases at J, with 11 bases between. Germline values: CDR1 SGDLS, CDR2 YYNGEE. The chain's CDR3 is CASSVEPSMETQYF. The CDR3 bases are TGTGCCAGCAGCGTAGAGCCTAGCATGGAGACCCAGTACTTC.

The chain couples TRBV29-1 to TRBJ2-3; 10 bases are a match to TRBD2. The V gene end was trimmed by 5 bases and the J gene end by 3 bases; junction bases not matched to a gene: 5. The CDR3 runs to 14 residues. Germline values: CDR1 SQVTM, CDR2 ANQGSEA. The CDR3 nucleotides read TGCAGCGTTTCGCTAGCGGGAGTGACAGATACGCAGTATTTT. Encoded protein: CSVSLAGVTDTQYF.